The 15 T cell receptor beta chains presented below share a single source sample, sequenced in a study of T cell responses to AZD1222 COVID-19 vaccine (dated by TCRdb to the early 2020s). The time point tag for this specimen amounts to: baseline before first vaccination. The library relied on the immunoSEQ multiplex PCR assay. Entries here come from immuneACCESS through TCRdb and include only in-frame sequences with V and J called. Some clones fail to appear in such tables; in the studies checked, an unresolved V gene covers under half of the shortfall, and the cause of the remainder is unknown. The sample table lists under 150,000 clones, roughly 91% of them with a count of one. The biggest ten clones account for approximately 5.4% of the sample. The sequencing here drew on peripheral blood, taken on day 0 of AZD1222 vaccination. The receptors were sampled from an adult in good health.

The chain couples TRBV14 to TRBJ2-3; possible D gene TRBD1, 7 bases. Trimming shortened V by 4 bases and J by 8 bases, and 13 bases separated the two germline ends. This CDR3 spans 13 amino acids. Germline CDR1 reads SGHDN; CDR2 reads FVKESK. CDR3 residues: CASSRGTEGTQYF. CDR3 sequence (DNA): TGTGCCAGCAGCCGCGGGACAGAAGGTACGCAGTATTTT. Combining the CDR3 with reference TRBV14 and TRBJ2-3 gives the whole variable domain EAGVTQFPSHSVIEKGQTVTLRCDPISGHDNLYWYRRVMGKEIKFLLHFVKESKQDESGMPNNRFLAERTGGTYSTLKVQPAELEDSGVYFCASSRGTEGTQYFGPGTRLTVL.

A few counts support this clone. J is TRBJ2-2 and V is TRBV18; a possible D gene is TRBD1 (5 bases). Germline loops: CDR1 KGHSH, CDR2 LQKENI. The germline V and J ends were trimmed by 6 bases and 6 bases, with 11 bases remaining between them. This CDR3 comprises 13 residues. The CDR3 nucleotides are TGTGCCAGCTCGCCCAGGGTTGCCGGGGAGCTGTTTTTT. Residues: CASSPRVAGELFF. The whole variable domain, remainder taken from reference TRBV18 and TRBJ2-2, is NAGVMQNPRHLVRRRGQEARLRCSPMKGHSHVYWYRQLPEEGLKFMVYLQKENIIDESGMPKERFSAEFPKEGPSILRIQQVVRGDSAAYFCASSPRVAGELFFGEGSRLTVL.

The CDR3, as DNA: TGTGCCAGCAGTTTCGGGACAGTTATTGGAAAGAACGGCTACACCTTC. Translation: CASSFGTVIGKNGYTF. This chain uses TRBV6-5 with TRBJ1-2; TRBD1 agrees at 7 bases. The CDR3 runs to 16 residues. The ends lost 4 bases at V and 8 bases at J; junction bases unmatched: 16. Germline loops: CDR1 MNHEY, CDR2 SVGAGI.

Points on this clone: This specimen includes other DNA sequences encoding the same CDR3. The chain couples TRBV4-3 to TRBJ1-1; D is uncertain. The germline V gene encodes CDR1 LGHNA and CDR2 YSLEER. The CDR3 spans 14 residues. The V end was cut by 0 bases, the J end by 6 bases, with 11 bases between. The CDR3 nucleotides are TGCGCCAGCAGCCAAGATAGGAAGGGTCCTGAAGCTTTCTTT. Translated, it gives CASSQDRKGPEAFF.

The chain's CDR3 is CASSSRTGASEAFF. The CDR3 DNA reads TGTGCCAGCAGCAGTCGGACGGGGGCGTCTGAAGCTTTCTTT. This chain links TRBV7-2 with TRBJ1-1; perhaps TRBD1 as D (6 bases). Trimming took 5 bases from V and 6 from J, leaving 16 bases between them. Per germline, CDR1 SGHTA and CDR2 FQGNSA. CDR3 length equals 14 residues.

V gene TRBV9 combines with J gene TRBJ1-2, with 10 bases fitting TRBD1. J lost 7 bases, V lost 3 bases, and 6 bases had no gene match. The CDR3 spans 14 residues. Germline V gene lookup returns CDR1 SGDLS and CDR2 YYNGEE. The CDR3 loop is CASSASTGGIGYTF. The CDR3 DNA sequence: TGTGCCAGCAGCGCATCGACAGGGGGCATTGGCTACACCTTC. Using reference TRBV9 and TRBJ1-2 for the parts outside the CDR3, the full variable domain is DSGVTQTPKHLITATGQRVTLRCSPRSGDLSVYWYQQSLDQGLQFLIQYYNGEERAKGNILERFSAQQFPDLHSELNLSSLELGDSALYFCASSASTGGIGYTFGSGTRLTVV.

The chain uses TRBV12-5 and TRBJ2-7; D could derive from TRBD1 or TRBD2 (5 bases each). This CDR3 is built from 12 residues. CDR1 and CDR2 (germline): LGHNT, FRNRAP. Trimming left V 4 bases short and J 4 bases short, with 8 bases between. CDR3: CASGWDGYEQYF. CDR3 nucleotide sequence: TGTGCTAGTGGTTGGGACGGTTACGAGCAGTACTTC. Combining the CDR3 with reference TRBV12-5 and TRBJ2-7 gives the whole variable domain DARVTQTPRHKVTEMGQEVTMRCQPILGHNTVFWYRQTMMQGLELLAYFRNRAPLDDSGMPKDRFSAEMPDATLATLKIQPSEPRDSAVYFCASGWDGYEQYFGPGTRLTVT.

V and J are TRBV9 and TRBJ1-1; TRBD1 matches 9 bases. The trim removed 0 bases at V and 5 bases at J, leaving 11 bases unmatched. The V gene's germline CDR1 is SGDLS and CDR2 YYNGEE. The CDR3 length is 17 residues. The CDR3 bases are TGTGCCAGCAGCGTAGTCGGGGACAGGGCGTATAAAACTGAAGCTTTCTTT. Its protein product is CASSVVGDRAYKTEAFF.

The chain employs TRBV18 and TRBJ1-2; D uncertain. Germline V lookup: CDR1 KGHSH, CDR2 LQKENI. Trimming took off 4 bases at V and 6 bases at J, with 9 bases between the two ends. CDR3 length: 12 residues. CDR3 residues: CASSRGLDGYTF. The CDR3 region has the DNA TGTGCCAGCTCACGAGGGTTGGATGGCTACACCTTC.

The rearrangement joins TRBV5-7 to TRBJ2-7; 9 positions match TRBD1. TRBV5-7 is labeled an ORF, and its function is uncertain. This CDR3 has 16 residues. J gave up 3 bases and V 5 bases, and 12 bases lay outside the gene matches. The CDR3 DNA follows: TGTGCCAGCAGTTCAACCGGGACAGGGAAAGACTACGAGCAGTACTTC. Its translation: CASSSTGTGKDYEQYF.

This rearrangement joins TRBV19 to TRBJ1-1; no clear D. Trimming took 7 bases from V and 5 from J, leaving 23 bases between them. Germline V gene lookup returns CDR1 LNHDA and CDR2 SQIVND (reference sequence). This CDR3 contains 16 residues. The CDR3 DNA reads TGTGCCAGTACCCCTTTTCGGTCGGAAACTCTGACTGAAGCTTTCTTT. Translating it yields CASTPFRSETLTEAFF.

The rearrangement uses TRBV3-1 (or the pseudogene TRBV3-2) and TRBJ1-6; D perhaps matches TRBD1 (6 bases). CDR3 length: 14 residues. CDR1 LGHDT and CDR2 YNNKEL come from the germline V gene (reference sequence). V lost 1 base, J lost 6 bases, and 7 bases lay in between. The CDR3 loop is CASSQGQVNSPLHF. The CDR3 DNA reads TGTGCCAGCAGCCAAGGACAGGTTAATTCACCCCTCCACTTT.

The J gene is TRBJ2-3, the V gene TRBV4-1; a weak D match, TRBD2 (5 bases). The V gene's germline CDR1 is MGHRA and CDR2 YSYEKL. The CDR3 runs to 15 residues. V was shortened by 5 bases and J by 2 bases, with 14 bases between the two germline ends. CDR3 amino acids: CASSYGIAPTDTQYF. CDR3 coding DNA: TGCGCCAGCAGCTACGGGATAGCGCCCACAGATACGCAGTATTTT.

The chain carries TRBV5-5 and TRBJ1-2, with D possibly TRBD1 on 6 matching bases. V lost 0 bases and J 8 bases, leaving 11 bases between the germline ends. The CDR3 totals 13 residues. Germline lookup yields CDR1 SGHKS and CDR2 YYEKEE (reference sequence). CDR3 bases: TGTGCCAGCAGCTTGGACAGGGTAGGGGGCTACACCTTC. It encodes CASSLDRVGGYTF.

The chain joins TRBV11-3 to TRBJ1-5; D unresolved. V shed 3 bases and J shed 0 bases, with 9 bases lying between them. From germline, CDR1 is SGHNT and CDR2 YENEEA. The CDR3 has 15 residues. CDR3 nucleotide sequence: TGTGCCAGCAGCTTCAGTTACCTTAGCAATCAGCCCCAGCATTTT. It is translated as CASSFSYLSNQPQHF. Full variable domain (outside the CDR3, taken from reference TRBV11-3 and TRBJ1-5): EAGVVQSPRYKIIEKKQPVAFWCNPISGHNTLYWYLQNLGQGPELLIRYENEEAVDDSQLPKDRFSAERLKGVDSTLKIQPAELGDSAVYLCASSFSYLSNQPQHFGDGTRLSIL.